The 11 T cell receptor beta chains listed next were all sequenced from one sample in a study of shared clonotypes between healthy human individuals. Produced via immunoSEQ multiplex PCR; TCRdb's table is partial and in-frame only. The profile shows approximately 980,000 clones, about 80% of them singletons. Material: memory CD4+ T cells sorted from blood. The subset was: CD45RA-negative fraction. These receptor sequences come from a man between 18 and 35 years old in good health.

V is TRBV27 and J is TRBJ2-7; 13 bases align to TRBD2. The CDR3 is 13 amino acids. CDR1 and CDR2 from the germline V gene are MNHEY and SMNVEV (reference sequence). V shed 8 bases, J shed 6 bases, and the junction held 4 bases outside the gene matches. This chain's CDR3 is CASGRTSGGEQYF. As DNA, the CDR3 is TGTGCCAGCGGGAGGACTAGCGGGGGCGAGCAGTACTTC.

V and J are TRBV5-6 and TRBJ2-2; 7 nucleotides line up with TRBD1. The CDR3 is 15 amino acids. Germline CDR1 and CDR2: SGHDT and YYEEEE. Unmatched junction bases numbered 8, after V lost 4 bases and J lost 5 bases. CDR3 DNA sequence: TGTGCCAGCAGCGCCACCGGGACAGTGACCGGGGAGCTGTTTTTT. Amino acids: CASSATGTVTGELFF. The entire variable domain, with the rest obtained from reference TRBV5-6 and TRBJ2-2, is as follows: DAGVTQSPTHLIKTRGQQVTLRCSPKSGHDTVSWYQQALGQGPQFIFQYYEEEERQRGNFPDRFSGHQFPNYSSELNVNALLLGDSALYLCASSATGTVTGELFFGEGSRLTVL.

In this sample, this clone turned up a few times. The chain recombines TRBV2 with TRBJ1-2, with D possibly TRBD1 on 6 matching bases. Trimming took off 7 bases at V and 7 bases at J, with 13 bases between the two ends. The CDR3 runs to 12 residues. Germline V gene data show CDR1 as SNHLY and CDR2 as FYNNEI. CDR3 nucleotides: TGTGCCAGCATTATGGACAGAGGTGGCTACACCTTC. Translating it yields CASIMDRGGYTF.

The chain is built from TRBV7-3 and TRBJ2-3, with 11 positions matching TRBD2. This CDR3 is 19 amino acids long. Germline CDR1 and CDR2: SGHTA and FQGTGA. The junction had 9 bases not matched to a gene; V was cut back by 1 base and J by 0 bases. CDR3 sequence reads: CASSLRSSGGILSTDTQYF. The CDR3 DNA follows: TGTGCCAGCAGCTTAAGATCTAGCGGGGGGATCCTTAGCACAGATACGCAGTATTTT.

A few counts support this clone. The chain combines TRBV7-2 with TRBJ1-2; D may be TRBD1 (6 bases). Germline assignment: CDR1 SGHTA and CDR2 FQGNSA. This CDR3 is built from 14 residues. V shed 5 bases and J shed 4 bases, with 14 bases lying between them. CDR3 in amino acids: CASSQIQGSYGYTF. CDR3 nucleotide sequence: TGTGCCAGCAGCCAGATACAGGGAAGCTATGGCTACACCTTC.

The rearrangement joins TRBV5-1 to TRBJ1-4; D possibly corresponds to TRBD1 (5 bases). The V and J ends lost 4 bases and 5 bases respectively, with 12 bases between them. Germline V gene data show CDR1 as SGHRS and CDR2 as YFSETQ. This CDR3 contains 14 residues. The DNA for the CDR3 is TGCGCCAGCAGCGTGGGGGTCCCCAATGAAAAACTGTTTTTT. Amino acid sequence: CASSVGVPNEKLFF.

In its sample, this clone was seen once. V gene TRBV9 combines with J gene TRBJ2-5; 9 nucleotides align to TRBD2. Germline CDR1 and CDR2: SGDLS and YYNGEE. The CDR3 consists of 16 residues. Losses at the gene ends were 0 bases for V and 0 bases for J; bases not matched to a gene: 3. The CDR3 DNA follows: TGTGCCAGCAGCGTAGGGAGCGGGGGGTACCAAGAGACCCAGTACTTC. Translating gives CASSVGSGGYQETQYF.

To note about this clone: Because it lacks the conserved phenylalanine or tryptophan at the end, this CDR3 is likely a read error. The limits of the CDR3 on the DNA are not certain, so only TCRdb's listed CDR3 is given. The chain employs TRBV2 and TRBJ2-7. Termini included, the CDR3 measures 11 amino acids. Germline lookup yields CDR1 SNHLY and CDR2 FYNNEI. This chain's CDR3 is CASSERSLLVL.

Remarks on this clone: A read error is the likely source, as a far larger clone sits one nucleotide away. The same CDR3 is also encoded by other DNA sequences in this sample. The chain couples TRBV6-1 to TRBJ1-6; D is possibly TRBD1 (5 bases). The V gene's germline CDR1 is MNHNS and CDR2 SASEGT. The V end lost 7 bases, the J end lost 9 bases, and 10 bases lay between the germline ends. CDR3 size: 12 residues. The CDR3 sequence is CASTATGSPLHF. CDR3 coding DNA: TGTGCCAGCACTGCCACAGGTTCACCCCTCCACTTT.

The chain combines TRBV5-8 with TRBJ1-4, with D maybe TRBD1 (5 bases). Germline V gene sequence: CDR1 SGHTS, CDR2 YDEGEE. The CDR3 has 15 amino acids. Trimming removed 1 base at V and 3 bases at J, with 10 bases between. The CDR3 sequence is CASSLKGLPNEKLFF. As DNA, the CDR3 is TGTGCCAGCAGCTTGAAGGGACTGCCTAATGAAAAACTGTTTTTT.

The chain is built from TRBV19 and TRBJ2-6; no firm D call. V lost 6 bases, J lost 0 bases, and 9 bases lay in between. Germline V CDR1 and CDR2: LNHDA, SQIVND (reference sequence). The CDR3 has 15 residues. For the CDR3, the DNA is TGTGCCAGTAGCGAAACGGGCTCTGGGGCCAACGTCCTGACTTTC. This codes for CASSETGSGANVLTF.